The 29 T cell receptor beta chains given below trace back to one sample, sequenced in a study of blood T cell repertoires in COVID-19. Libraries were prepared by immunoSEQ multiplex PCR; TCRdb keeps only in-frame clonotypes and omits some of them. Of 250,000 or so clones listed, roughly four fifths are singletons. Sequenced material: peripheral blood. The receptors shown here come from a middle-aged man with acute or convalescent COVID-19.

The chain is built from TRBV19 and TRBJ2-7; 11 bases are shared with TRBD2. The CDR3 extends over 15 amino acids. The V segment lost 3 bases and the J segment 3 bases; nucleotides outside the gene matches: 4. Germline CDR1 and CDR2: LNHDA and SQIVND (reference sequence). The CDR3 is CASSIGTSGGYEQYF. CDR3 nucleotides: TGTGCCAGTAGTATTGGGACTAGCGGCGGCTACGAGCAGTACTTC.

The rearrangement uses TRBV13 and TRBJ1-1, with D possibly being TRBD1 (5 bases). Germline CDR1 is PRHDT and CDR2 is FYEKMQ (reference sequence). V was trimmed by 5 bases and J by 6 bases, leaving 16 bases between them. This CDR3 region has 14 residues. CDR3: CASSPRGGYPEAFF. CDR3 coding DNA: TGTGCCAGCAGCCCTAGGGGTGGGTATCCTGAAGCTTTCTTT.

The V call is TRBV27, the J call TRBJ1-1; D uncertain. Trimming removed 1 base from V and 4 bases from J, with 13 bases in between. Germline-derived CDR1 and CDR2 are MNHEY and SMNVEV (reference sequence). CDR3 size: 15 residues. CDR3 sequence reads: CASSLWTGMGTEAFF. The DNA of the CDR3 is TGTGCCAGCAGTTTATGGACGGGGATGGGCACTGAAGCTTTCTTT.

The chain is built from TRBV5-4 and TRBJ1-2; TRBD1 matches 8 bases. The J segment lost 3 bases and the V segment lost 5 bases, leaving 6 bases of the junction unmatched. CDR1 is SGHNT, CDR2 YYREEE, per germline (reference sequence). CDR3 length: 14 amino acids. Here the CDR3 reads CASRRTGSHYGYTF. The CDR3 DNA is TGTGCCAGCAGGAGGACAGGGAGTCACTATGGCTACACCTTC.

The genes are TRBV27 and TRBJ1-2, with D possibly TRBD1 on 5 matching bases. The germline gives CDR1 MNHEY, CDR2 SMNVEV (reference sequence). The V end was cut by 6 bases, the J end by 2 bases, with 13 bases between. The CDR3 is made up of 14 amino acids. DNA for the CDR3: TGTGCCAGCAGGAGGTGGGGGGTCAACTATGGCTACACCTTC. Its translation: CASRRWGVNYGYTF.

This chain links TRBV10-2 with TRBJ2-2; 7 nucleotides match TRBD2. Germline lookup yields CDR1 WSHSY and CDR2 SAAADI. The CDR3 spans 16 residues. V shed 6 bases and J 3 bases; nucleotides not matched to a gene: 10. CDR3 sequence (DNA): TGCGCCAGCAGGGCCCCCGGGCTAGCGGACACCGGGGAGCTGTTTTTT. Translated: CASRAPGLADTGELFF.

V and J are TRBV11-1 and TRBJ2-3, with no clear D. Germline V gene sequence: CDR1 SGHAT, CDR2 FQDESV (reference sequence). With 4 bases removed from V and 0 bases from J, the gap between germline ends came to 14 bases. CDR3 size: 16 residues. The CDR3, as DNA: TGTGCCAGCAGCTCTAAATATTGGGCTAGCACAGATACGCAGTATTTT. It codes for CASSSKYWASTDTQYF.

The gene calls are TRBV10-1 and TRBJ2-1; no reliable D call. This CDR3 has 13 amino acids. CDR1 and CDR2 (germline): WNHNN, SYGVQD (reference sequence). V shed 0 bases and J shed 6 bases, with 6 bases lying between them. The CDR3 here is CASSESAINEQFF. The CDR3, as DNA: TGCGCCAGCAGTGAGTCGGCCATCAATGAGCAGTTCTTC.

The chain couples TRBV2 to TRBJ2-5, with TRBD2 identical over 8 bases. Per the germline V gene, CDR1 is SNHLY and CDR2 is FYNNEI. The trim removed 4 bases at V and 5 bases at J, leaving 9 bases unmatched. The CDR3 extends over 15 amino acids. The CDR3 nucleotides read TGTGCCAGCAGTGGGTTTAGCGGGGCCCCCGAGACCCAGTACTTC. It is translated as CASSGFSGAPETQYF.

This chain connects TRBV28 to TRBJ1-5; D is unresolved. V was trimmed by 1 base and J by 7 bases, leaving 11 bases between them. This CDR3 is 14 amino acids long. Per the germline V gene, CDR1 is MDHEN and CDR2 is SYDVKM. The CDR3 loop is CASSLFRGEQPQHF. CDR3 sequence (DNA): TGTGCCAGCAGTTTATTTCGGGGTGAACAGCCCCAGCATTTT.

The gene calls are TRBV12-3 or TRBV12-4 and TRBJ2-7; possible D gene TRBD1, 6 bases. Trimming took 6 bases from V and 3 from J, leaving 12 bases between them. The CDR3 extends over 13 amino acids. The CDR3 sequence is CASSRGEVYEQYF. Written as DNA, the CDR3 is TGTGCCAGCAGCAGGGGAGAGGTCTACGAGCAGTACTTC.

The chain couples TRBV25-1 to TRBJ2-1, with a possible D match to TRBD1 (6 bases). Trimming took off 6 bases at V and 0 bases at J, with 9 bases between the two ends. CDR3 size: 14 residues. Germline CDR1 and CDR2: MGHDK and SYGVNS. The CDR3 reads CASRDSSSYNEQFF. CDR3 nucleotide sequence: TGTGCCAGCAGGGACAGTAGCTCCTACAATGAGCAGTTCTTC.

This clone showed up just once. The chain links TRBV30 to TRBJ1-2; no clear D gene. Trimming removed 4 bases from V and 6 bases from J, with 12 bases in between. The CDR3 has 12 residues. Germline V gives CDR1 GTSNPN, CDR2 SVGIG (reference sequence). CDR3 in amino acids: CAWTRDFNGYTF. The CDR3 DNA reads TGTGCCTGGACCCGGGATTTCAATGGCTACACCTTC. Full variable domain (missing parts from reference TRBV30 and TRBJ1-2): SQTIHQWPATLVQPVGSPLSLECTVEGTSNPNLYWYRQAAGRGLQLLFYSVGIGQISSEVPQNLSASRPQDRQFILSSKKLLLSDSGFYLCAWTRDFNGYTFGSGTRLTVV.

This chain connects TRBV20-1 to TRBJ1-2, with 10 bases aligning to TRBD1. The CDR3 sequence is 15 residues long. V lost 6 bases and J lost 7; bases outside the gene matches: 14. The germline V gene has CDR1 DFQATT and CDR2 SNEGSKA (reference sequence). The DNA of the CDR3 is TGCAGTGCGAGTAATCCCGGGACAGGGGTCCTTGGCTACACCTTC. It translates to CSASNPGTGVLGYTF.

The chain links TRBV27 to TRBJ2-1; 8 bases line up with TRBD1. The CDR3 totals 15 residues. The J segment lost 0 bases and the V segment lost 3 bases, leaving 1 base of the junction unmatched. Germline values: CDR1 MNHEY, CDR2 SMNVEV (reference sequence). For the CDR3, the DNA is TGTGCCAGCAGTTTTGGACAGGGCTCCTACAATGAGCAGTTCTTC. Translated, it gives CASSFGQGSYNEQFF.

The rearrangement uses TRBV5-5 and TRBJ1-1; unclear D gene. The CDR3 contains 13 residues. Germline lookup yields CDR1 SGHKS and CDR2 YYEKEE (reference sequence). V lost 8 bases to trimming and J lost 0 bases, with 11 bases between them. As DNA, the CDR3 is TGTGCCAGTGCGGAGAGAATGAACACTGAAGCTTTCTTT. Encoded protein: CASAERMNTEAFF.

The chain couples TRBV19 to TRBJ1-5; 7 positions match TRBD1. The CDR3 spans 17 residues. The junction had 11 bases not matched to a gene; V was cut back by 6 bases and J by 0 bases. Germline V gives CDR1 LNHDA, CDR2 SQIVND (reference sequence). The CDR3 DNA is TGTGCCAGTAGCCAAACTCGGGACAGAGATAGCAATCAGCCCCAGCATTTT. Its translation: CASSQTRDRDSNQPQHF.

The rearrangement links TRBV7-9 to TRBJ1-1, with D possibly being TRBD1 (5 bases). This CDR3 has 15 residues. V was clipped by 3 bases and J by 6 bases, with 17 bases between them. Germline CDR1 SEHNR, CDR2 FQNEAQ (reference sequence). Written as DNA, the CDR3 is TGTGCCAGCAGCTTTTTGCAGGGACTCCTGGCTGAAGCTTTCTTT. Translated: CASSFLQGLLAEAFF. Based on the CDR3 plus reference TRBV7-9 and TRBJ1-1, the full variable domain is DTGVSQNPRHKITKRGQNVTFRCDPISEHNRLYWYRQTLGQGPEFLTYFQNEAQLEKSRLLSDRFSAERPKGSFSTLEIQRTEQGDSAMYLCASSFLQGLLAEAFFGQGTRLTVV.

This sequence joins TRBV5-5 and TRBJ2-3; a weak D match, TRBD2 (5 bases). Germline CDR1 SGHKS, CDR2 YYEKEE (reference sequence). The ends were cut back, 5 bases at V and 0 bases at J, with 7 bases in the middle. The CDR3 extends over 13 amino acids. The CDR3 DNA reads as TGTGCCAGCAGTGGAGGAAGCACAGATACGCAGTATTTT. The encoded protein is CASSGGSTDTQYF.

The rearrangement joins TRBV30 to TRBJ1-2; 9 positions agree with TRBD1. V lost 4 bases and J lost 6; bases outside the gene matches: 15. The germline V gene encodes CDR1 GTSNPN and CDR2 SVGIG (reference sequence). The CDR3 consists of 16 residues. CDR3 sequence reads: CAWTKVYDRGNHGYTF. The CDR3 DNA is TGTGCCTGGACAAAAGTGTATGACAGGGGGAATCATGGCTACACCTTC. The whole variable domain, filled in from reference TRBV30 and TRBJ1-2, reads SQTIHQWPATLVQPVGSPLSLECTVEGTSNPNLYWYRQAAGRGLQLLFYSVGIGQISSEVPQNLSASRPQDRQFILSSKKLLLSDSGFYLCAWTKVYDRGNHGYTFGSGTRLTVV.

CDR3 sequence: CASSVGPGWPQHF. As DNA, the CDR3 is TGTGCCAGCAGCGTAGGGCCAGGCTGGCCCCAGCATTTT. The chain carries TRBV9 and TRBJ1-5; no reliable D call. Germline V gene sequence: CDR1 SGDLS, CDR2 YYNGEE. There are 13 residues in the CDR3. V was shortened by 0 bases and J by 9 bases, with 10 bases between the two germline ends.

This sequence joins TRBV5-6 and TRBJ2-7, with 12 bases identical to TRBD2. This CDR3 has 15 amino acids. The trim removed 2 bases at V and 7 bases at J, leaving 7 bases unmatched. CDR1 and CDR2 (germline): SGHDT, YYEEEE. The chain's CDR3 is CASSFGLAGMGEQYF. CDR3 nucleotides: TGTGCCAGCAGCTTCGGACTAGCGGGGATGGGGGAGCAGTACTTC.

The gene calls are TRBV7-9 and TRBJ1-4, with D possibly matching TRBD1 (5 bases). Germline CDR1 and CDR2: SEHNR and FQNEAQ (reference sequence). Trimming left V 5 bases short and J 6 bases short, with 16 bases between. This CDR3 region has 15 residues. The CDR3 DNA is TGTGCCAGCAGCCCTTCACCGGGACTTGATGAAAAACTGTTTTTT. As protein: CASSPSPGLDEKLFF.

This clone was recorded a few times. A junction end diverges from the germline sequence, so it may reflect a read error. The chain recombines TRBV9 with TRBJ2-5; perhaps TRBD2 as D (5 bases). The CDR3 contains 14 residues. Germline CDR1 reads SGDLS; CDR2 reads YYNGEE. This CDR3 is CASSPRTGMPTLDF. CDR3 sequence (DNA): TGTGCCAGCAGCCCAAGGACGGGGATGCCCACTCTCGACTTC.

V gene TRBV13 combines with J gene TRBJ2-6; TRBD1 might be the D (6 bases). V was pared by 3 bases and J by 2 bases, with 11 bases between. Germline V lookup: CDR1 PRHDT, CDR2 FYEKMQ (reference sequence). This CDR3 is built from 16 residues. CDR3 region: CASSFYREAGANVLTF. CDR3 nucleotides: TGTGCCAGCAGCTTCTACAGGGAAGCTGGGGCCAACGTCCTGACTTTC.

This rearrangement joins TRBV9 to TRBJ2-1, with 8 nucleotides matching TRBD2. Germline trimming cut 0 bases from V and 9 bases from J; bases unmatched to any gene: 5. The CDR3 runs to 14 residues. Germline CDR1 is SGDLS and CDR2 is YYNGEE. CDR3 amino acids: CASSVVGLAGEQFF. The CDR3 DNA is TGTGCCAGCAGCGTAGTTGGACTAGCCGGTGAGCAGTTCTTC.

This chain links TRBV7-9 with TRBJ1-2; a weak D match, TRBD1 (5 bases). The CDR3 sequence is 12 residues long. Germline assignment: CDR1 SEHNR and CDR2 FQNEAQ (reference sequence). V was shortened by 5 bases and J by 6 bases, with 10 bases between the two germline ends. The DNA for the CDR3 is TGTGCCAGCAGCCCCGACAGTAATGGCTACACCTTC. This encodes CASSPDSNGYTF.

The rearrangement uses TRBV24-1 and TRBJ2-5, with D perhaps TRBD1 (6 bases). Germline assignment: CDR1 KGHDR and CDR2 SFDVKD. V dropped 3 bases and J dropped 4 bases, with 14 bases sitting between them. The CDR3 length is 15 residues. CDR3 protein: CATSDPQGTGETQYF. As DNA, the CDR3 is TGTGCCACCAGTGATCCACAGGGAACAGGAGAGACCCAGTACTTC.

J is TRBJ1-5 and V is TRBV4-1; 10 bases match TRBD1. Trimming at V came to 6 bases and at J to 5 bases, leaving 1 base not matched to a gene. Germline CDR1 MGHRA, CDR2 YSYEKL. CDR3 length: 13 amino acids. DNA of the CDR3: TGCGCCAGCAGGGGGACAGGGGATCAGCCCCAGCATTTT. Its protein product is CASRGTGDQPQHF.